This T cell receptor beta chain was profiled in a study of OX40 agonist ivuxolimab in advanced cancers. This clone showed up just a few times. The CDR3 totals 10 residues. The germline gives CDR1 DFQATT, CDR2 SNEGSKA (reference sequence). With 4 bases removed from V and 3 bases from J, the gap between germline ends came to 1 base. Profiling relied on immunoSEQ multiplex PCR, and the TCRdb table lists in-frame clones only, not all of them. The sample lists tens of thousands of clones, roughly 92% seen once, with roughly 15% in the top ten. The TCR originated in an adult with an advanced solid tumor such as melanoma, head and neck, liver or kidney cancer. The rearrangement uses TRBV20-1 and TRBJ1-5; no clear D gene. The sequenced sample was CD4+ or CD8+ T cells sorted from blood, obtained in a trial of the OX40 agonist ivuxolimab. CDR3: CSANNQPQHF. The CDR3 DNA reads TGCAGTGCTAACAATCAGCCCCAGCATTTT.